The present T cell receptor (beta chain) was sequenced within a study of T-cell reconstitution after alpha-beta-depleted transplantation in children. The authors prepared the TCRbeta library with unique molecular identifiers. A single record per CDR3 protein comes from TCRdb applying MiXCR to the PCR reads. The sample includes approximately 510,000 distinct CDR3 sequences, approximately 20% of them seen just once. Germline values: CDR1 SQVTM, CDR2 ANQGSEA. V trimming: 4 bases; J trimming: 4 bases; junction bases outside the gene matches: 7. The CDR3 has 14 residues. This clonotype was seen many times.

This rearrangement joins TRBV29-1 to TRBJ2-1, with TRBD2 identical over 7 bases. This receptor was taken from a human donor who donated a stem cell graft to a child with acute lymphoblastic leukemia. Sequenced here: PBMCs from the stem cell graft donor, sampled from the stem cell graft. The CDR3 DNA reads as TGCAGCGTTGCGTTCGGGACTACTTACAATGAGCAGTTCTTC. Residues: CSVAFGTTYNEQFF.